These 29 T cell receptor beta chains were all obtained from the same sample, sequenced in a study of shared clonotypes between healthy human individuals. Sequencing used immunoSEQ multiplex PCR; TCRdb keeps in-frame clones, though not all of them. In the table there are hundreds of thousands of clones, about 74% of which are singletons. The sequenced sample consisted of memory CD4+ T cells sorted from blood. Specified subset: CD45RA-negative fraction. The receptors shown here come from a woman in her 30s in good health.

This clone was counted between two and nine times. The chain recombines TRBV25-1 with TRBJ1-1; tentative D call: TRBD1 (5 bases). The CDR3 contains 16 residues. Trimming left V 0 bases short and J 1 base short, with 12 bases between. Germline loops: CDR1 MGHDK, CDR2 SYGVNS. CDR3 nucleotides: TGTGCCAGCAGTGAATATGGAGTCAGGGAGAACACTGAAGCTTTCTTT. It is translated as CASSEYGVRENTEAFF.

As regards this clone: A much larger clone differs from this one at a single base, so this may be a read error. The chain combines TRBV5-6 with TRBJ2-7; 7 nucleotides agree with TRBD1. The CDR3 runs 13 residues. The V gene end was trimmed by 4 bases and the J gene end by 2 bases; junction bases not matched to a gene: 3. CDR1 SGHDT and CDR2 YYEEEE come from the germline V gene. The CDR3 region has the DNA TGTGCCAGCAGCAGGGACAGAACCTACGAGCAGTACTTC. It yields the protein CASSRDRTYEQYF.

This sequence joins TRBV5-1 and TRBJ2-2; maybe TRBD2 (6 bases). V was clipped by 4 bases and J by 1 base, with 14 bases between them. This CDR3 spans 16 amino acids. The germline CDR1 and CDR2 sequences are SGHRS and YFSETQ. This chain's CDR3 is CASSSPYSGNTGELFF. The CDR3 DNA sequence: TGCGCCAGCAGCAGCCCGTATAGCGGGAACACCGGGGAGCTGTTTTTT.

The chain joins TRBV2 to TRBJ2-7; possibly TRBD1 for D (5 bases). Trimming shortened V by 7 bases and J by 2 bases, and 12 bases separated the two germline ends. CDR1 and CDR2 (germline): SNHLY, FYNNEI. This CDR3 has 13 amino acids. CDR3 in amino acids: CASTTAIPYEQYF. The DNA for the CDR3 is TGTGCCAGCACGACAGCTATACCCTACGAGCAGTACTTC. The full variable domain, completed using reference TRBV2 and TRBJ2-7, is EPEVTQTPSHQVTQMGQEVILRCVPISNHLYFYWYRQILGQKVEFLVSFYNNEISEKSEIFDDQFSVERPDGSNFTLKIRSTKLEDSAMYFCASTTAIPYEQYFGPGTRLTVT.

Concerning this clone: The same CDR3 can be traced to other DNA sequences in this sample. The chain links TRBV27 to TRBJ1-1; D is uncertain. The CDR3 has 11 residues. Germline V gene sequence: CDR1 MNHEY, CDR2 SMNVEV (reference sequence). V was pared by 8 bases and J by 1 base, with 5 bases between. This CDR3 is CASRRNTEAFF. CDR3 DNA: TGTGCCAGCCGGAGGAACACTGAAGCTTTCTTT.

The rearrangement links TRBV28 to TRBJ1-3, with a tentative D call TRBD1 (5 bases). Trimming stripped 4 bases from V and 8 bases from J, with 9 bases between. Germline V gene sequence: CDR1 MDHEN, CDR2 SYDVKM. The CDR3 has 12 residues. As DNA, the CDR3 is TGTGCCAGCAGTTCCAGGGCCTACACCATATATTTT. Its translation: CASSSRAYTIYF.

The chain joins TRBV5-1 to TRBJ2-7; 7 bases map to TRBD1. V dropped 4 bases and J dropped 4; count of bases not matched to a gene: 11. Germline assignment: CDR1 SGHRS and CDR2 YFSETQ. The CDR3 totals 15 residues. CDR3 loop: CASSVAQGRQYEQYF. The CDR3 DNA reads as TGCGCCAGCAGCGTGGCACAGGGGCGCCAATACGAGCAGTACTTC.

This sequence joins TRBV2 and TRBJ1-3; perhaps TRBD1 as D (6 bases). CDR1 SNHLY and CDR2 FYNNEI come from the germline V gene. CDR3 length equals 18 residues. Between the trimmed V and J ends, which lost 0 bases and 11 bases, there was a span of 26 bases. CDR3 sequence (DNA): TGTGCCAGCAGTGAAGCGCTTTCGCCCTGGACAGCCAACGAGGCCATATATTTT. This sequence encodes CASSEALSPWTANEAIYF.

This sequence joins TRBV5-4 and TRBJ2-5; D might be TRBD1 or TRBD2, each matching 5 bases. Germline values: CDR1 SGHNT, CDR2 YYREEE (reference sequence). The length of the CDR3 is 13 residues. Between the trimmed V and J ends, which lost 4 bases and 6 bases, there was a span of 13 bases. The CDR3 spells CASSGGPFKTQYF. CDR3 bases: TGTGCCAGCAGCGGGGGACCCTTCAAGACCCAGTACTTC.

DNA for the CDR3: TGTGCCAGCAGTTACTCGGGACAGGGGGGATCTCAGCCCCAGCATTTT. It codes for CASSYSGQGGSQPQHF. The chain employs TRBV6-6 and TRBJ1-5; 11 bases are a match to TRBD1. Germline V gene sequence: CDR1 MNHNY, CDR2 SVGAGI (reference sequence). J was trimmed by 6 bases and V by 0 bases; bases with no gene match: 4. The CDR3 totals 16 residues.

The genes are TRBV6-1 and TRBJ2-5; 7 bases align to TRBD2. With V trimmed by 5 bases and J by 5 bases, 8 bases remained unmatched. Germline values: CDR1 MNHNS, CDR2 SASEGT. CDR3 length: 14 residues. This CDR3 reads CASSTGRARETQYF. The CDR3 DNA reads TGTGCCAGCAGTACTGGGAGGGCGCGGGAGACCCAGTACTTC.

Comments on this clone: This sample includes further DNA sequences coding for the same CDR3. J is TRBJ2-3 and V is TRBV20-1; D is undetermined. CDR1 and CDR2 from the germline V gene are DFQATT and SNEGSKA (reference sequence). The CDR3 is 11 residues long. Trimming cost V 0 bases and J 2 bases, with 0 bases left between them. The CDR3 nucleotides are TGCAGTGCTAGAGACACAGATACGCAGTATTTT. Protein: CSARDTDTQYF.

This chain uses TRBV28 with TRBJ1-5; D is possibly TRBD1 (6 bases). CDR1 is MDHEN and CDR2 is SYDVKM in the germline V gene. The CDR3 is 15 amino acids. Trimming removed 6 bases at V and 1 base at J, with 13 bases between. For the CDR3, the DNA is TGTGCCAGCAGGTACAGGGCCCCAAGCAATCAGCCCCAGCATTTT. Its protein product is CASRYRAPSNQPQHF.

The rearrangement joins TRBV28 to TRBJ1-5; 7 bases agree with TRBD1. Germline loops: CDR1 MDHEN, CDR2 SYDVKM. There are 16 residues in the CDR3. Unmatched junction bases numbered 9, after V lost 5 bases and J lost 2 bases. CDR3 DNA: TGTGCCAGCAGTCGGAGGGGGCTAGGTCGCAATCAGCCCCAGCATTTT. This encodes CASSRRGLGRNQPQHF.

This clone was observed a handful of times. The chain recombines TRBV6-5 with TRBJ2-6; D gene unclear. The CDR3 has 15 amino acids. V lost 4 bases and J 1 base, leaving 8 bases between the germline ends. CDR1 MNHEY and CDR2 SVGAGI come from the germline V gene. The CDR3 sequence is CASSLGKSGANVLTF. In DNA, the CDR3 is TGTGCCAGCAGTTTAGGAAAATCTGGGGCCAACGTCCTGACTTTC.

The chain couples TRBV30 to TRBJ2-3, with D possibly TRBD1 on 6 matching bases. Trimming pared 1 base from V and 2 bases from J, leaving 7 bases between. The CDR3 spans 13 residues. The germline V gene encodes CDR1 GTSNPN and CDR2 SVGIG (reference sequence). CDR3 in DNA: TGTGCCTGGAGTGGGACAGACACAGATACGCAGTATTTT. This sequence encodes CAWSGTDTDTQYF.

A word on this clone: Different DNA sequences within this sample yield the same CDR3. The chain recombines TRBV10-1 with TRBJ2-6; D is uncertain. The CDR3 consists of 15 residues. Trimming shortened V by 4 bases and J by 0 bases, and 7 bases separated the two germline ends. Germline V gives CDR1 WNHNN, CDR2 SYGVQD (reference sequence). CDR3 sequence reads: CASSGGSSGANVLTF. The CDR3, as DNA: TGCGCCAGCAGTGGTGGGTCCTCTGGGGCCAACGTCCTGACTTTC.

In this sample, this clone turned up a few times. The rearrangement links TRBV5-6 to TRBJ2-1; D call uncertain. The CDR3 extends over 13 amino acids. Germline CDR1 and CDR2: SGHDT and YYEEEE. Trimming left V 3 bases short and J 10 bases short, with 14 bases between. The CDR3 DNA reads as TGTGCCAGCAGCTCCGGACCTGGACGGGAGCAGTTCTTC. Its translation: CASSSGPGREQFF.

This clone has only one observation. This may stem from a read error, because a much larger clone lies one nucleotide away. The V call is TRBV19, the J call TRBJ1-1, with D unclear. Germline CDR1 is LNHDA and CDR2 is SQIVND (reference sequence). The CDR3 spans 13 residues. The CDR3 sequence: CASNPGENTKAFF. The CDR3 DNA sequence: TGTGCCAGTAATCCGGGAGAGAACACTAAAGCTTTCTTT.

The rearrangement uses TRBV19 and TRBJ1-1; TRBD1 aligns across 8 bases. With V trimmed by 5 bases and J by 1 base, 6 bases remained unmatched. CDR3 length: 15 residues. The germline V gene has CDR1 LNHDA and CDR2 SQIVND (reference sequence). The CDR3 sequence is CASSQWTGRNTEAFF. The CDR3, as DNA: TGTGCCAGTAGTCAATGGACAGGGCGGAACACTGAAGCTTTCTTT.

The table lists this clone with a few counts. V and J are TRBV28 and TRBJ2-7; D not resolved. Germline V gives CDR1 MDHEN, CDR2 SYDVKM. This CDR3 contains 14 residues. The V end lost 6 bases, the J end lost 7 bases, and 19 bases lay between the germline ends. The DNA for the CDR3 is TGTGCCAGCAGCCCACCTCTGGGTGGGTGGGAGCAGTACTTC. Amino acids: CASSPPLGGWEQYF. The variable domain in full, completed from reference TRBV28 and TRBJ2-7, reads DVKVTQSSRYLVKRTGEKVFLECVQDMDHENMFWYRQDPGLGLRLIYFSYDVKMKEKGDIPEGYSVSREKKERFSLILESASTNQTSMYLCASSPPLGGWEQYFGPGTRLTVT.

This chain links TRBV7-2 with TRBJ2-7, with 8 positions matching TRBD1. Germline V gives CDR1 SGHTA, CDR2 FQGNSA. The length of the CDR3 is 15 residues. Germline trimming cut 5 bases from V and 5 bases from J; bases unmatched to any gene: 11. The CDR3: CASSPLDRVGNEQYF. The CDR3 coding sequence is TGTGCCAGCAGCCCCCTGGACAGGGTTGGCAACGAGCAGTACTTC.

Details on this clone: This specimen includes other DNA sequences encoding the same CDR3. The CDR3 reads CASSLDREETQYF. The CDR3 DNA reads TGTGCCAGCAGCTTAGACAGGGAGGAGACCCAGTACTTC. The chain is built from TRBV7-7 and TRBJ2-5, with D perhaps matching TRBD1 (6 bases). The CDR3 covers 13 residues. Deletions cut 1 base from V and 5 bases from J, with 8 bases between. The germline V gene encodes CDR1 SSHAT and CDR2 FNYEAQ (reference sequence).

The chain employs TRBV11-2 and TRBJ2-1; no definite D call. The V end lost 5 bases, the J end lost 6 bases, and 14 bases lay between the germline ends. Germline-derived CDR1 and CDR2 are SGHAT and FQNNGV. The CDR3 is 14 amino acids. DNA of the CDR3: TGTGCCAGCAGCCCGGGTCCTCTCTCCAATGAGCAGTTCTTC. Protein sequence: CASSPGPLSNEQFF.

A word on this clone: A read error may produce the germline difference seen at one junction end. This chain connects TRBV6-1 to TRBJ1-2; D call uncertain. The CDR3 length is 11 residues. CDR1 and CDR2 from the germline V gene are MNHNS and SASEGT. CDR3 sequence (DNA): TGTGCCAGCAGTGAAGCGGATGTGGGATTCTTC. Protein: CASSEADVGFF.

The rearrangement links TRBV5-6 to TRBJ1-5; D perhaps matches TRBD1 (5 bases). Germline V gene lookup returns CDR1 SGHDT and CDR2 YYEEEE. The CDR3 covers 15 residues. Trimming removed 5 bases from V and 9 bases from J, with 21 bases in between. In nucleotides, the CDR3 is TGTGCCAGCAGTTCAAGGGGAGGATCAGGGTGGCCCCAGCATTTT. Translation gives CASSSRGGSGWPQHF.

This sequence joins TRBV7-3 and TRBJ2-1; possible D gene TRBD2, 5 bases. Germline CDR1 reads SGHTA; CDR2 reads FQGTGA. Trimming cost V 2 bases and J 8 bases, with 13 bases left between them. CDR3 length equals 14 residues. In DNA, the CDR3 is TGTGCCAGCAGCTTACAACCTAGCTCCCATGAGCAGTTCTTC. Its translation is CASSLQPSSHEQFF.

There are a few counts of this clone. The chain has TRBV19 and TRBJ1-5; 9 positions match TRBD1. The CDR3 runs to 15 residues. J gave up 4 bases and V 7 bases, and 8 bases lay outside the gene matches. Per the germline V gene, CDR1 is LNHDA and CDR2 is SQIVND (reference sequence). Written as DNA, the CDR3 is TGTGCCAGTACCCCGGGACAGGGATGGAATCAGCCCCAGCATTTT. Translated, it gives CASTPGQGWNQPQHF.

With regard to this clone: The same CDR3 also results from other DNA sequences found in this sample. The genes are TRBV7-9 and TRBJ2-7; D is ambiguous. The CDR3 is made up of 11 amino acids. Trimming shortened V by 4 bases and J by 4 bases, and 5 bases separated the two germline ends. Germline assignment: CDR1 SEHNR and CDR2 FQNEAQ (reference sequence). The CDR3 here is CASSSQYEQYF. As DNA, the CDR3 is TGTGCCAGCAGCTCCCAATACGAGCAGTACTTC.